This T cell receptor beta chain was sequenced in a study of T cells in Graves' hyperthyroidism and ophthalmopathy. Study findings and constraints: In blood, most of the thyroid clonotypes expanded above 0.001 were also present.

Remarks on this clonotype: Its antigen remains unidentified.

Germline V gene data show CDR1 as SGHKS and CDR2 as YYEKEE (reference sequence). J lost 8 bases, V lost 4 bases, and 4 bases had no gene match. CDR3 size: 14 residues. RNA transcripts yielded amplified TCR beta CDR3 regions. HTBI primers were employed in a first-round RT-PCR of the TCR CDR3. TCRdb independently ran MiXCR on the multiplex PCR reads; one entry per CDR3 protein. The profile shows 600,000 to 650,000 distinct CDR3 sequences, 15% to 20% of them singletons. The sample consisted of blood. The TCR originated in a woman between 25 and 40 years old with Graves' hyperthyroidism. The V call is TRBV5-5, the J call TRBJ1-4; 11 nucleotides agree with TRBD1. The CDR3 DNA sequence: TGTGCCAGCAGCCGGGACAGGGGGAAAGAAAAACTGTTTTTT. Translating gives CASSRDRGKEKLFF.